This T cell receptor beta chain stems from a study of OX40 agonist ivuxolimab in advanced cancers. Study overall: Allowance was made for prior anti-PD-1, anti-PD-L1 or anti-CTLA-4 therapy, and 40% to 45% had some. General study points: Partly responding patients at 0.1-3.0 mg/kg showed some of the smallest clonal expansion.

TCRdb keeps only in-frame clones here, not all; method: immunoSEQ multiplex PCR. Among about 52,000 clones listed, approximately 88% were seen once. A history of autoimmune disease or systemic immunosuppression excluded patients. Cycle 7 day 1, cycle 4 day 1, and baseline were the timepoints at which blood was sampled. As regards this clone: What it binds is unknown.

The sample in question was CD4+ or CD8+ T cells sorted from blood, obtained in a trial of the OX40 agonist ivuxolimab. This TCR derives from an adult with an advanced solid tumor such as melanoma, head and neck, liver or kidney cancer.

The CDR3 loop is CASSRGQGGHGYTF. CDR3 DNA: TGTGCCAGTAGTAGAGGACAGGGGGGACATGGCTACACCTTC. The chain employs TRBV19 and TRBJ1-2, with 10 bases identical to TRBD1. J was trimmed by 6 bases and V by 4 bases; bases with no gene match: 5. In germline, CDR1 is LNHDA, CDR2 SQIVND (reference sequence). CDR3 length equals 14 residues.